These T cell receptor beta chains were read from a single sample in a study of T cell repertoires in cytomegalovirus infection. TCRdb ran MiXCR on the reads and lists one entry per CDR3 protein. Of approximately 910,000 distinct CDR3 sequences detected, under 40% appear once; the ten largest clones hold under 15%. These receptors' targets are unknown. This specimen was cultured CD8+ T cells from PBMCs, taken from culture after CMV antigen stimulation. The receptors derive from a human donor in good health (CMV status not recorded). Some clones in this sample may be carry-over from other donors' samples. Each CDR3 is given with its conserved first and last residue. A D gene is named only where the DNA matches it firmly. Size is omitted from some rows. Given values are once, few, many or a class for expanded clones.

>.|TRBV7-9|TRBJ1-1|.
TGTGCCAGCAGCTTACGGGTGGACACTGAAGCTTTCTTT
CASSLRVDTEAFF
>.|TRBV6-6|TRBJ2-1|.
TGTGCCAGCAGTCCCGGCCTCGCTTTCGATGAGCAGTTCTTC
CASSPGLAFDEQFF
>.|TRBV6-2/TRBV6-3|TRBJ1-1|.
TGTGCCAACAGCCCAGGACACTATGAAGCTTTCTTT
CANSPGHYEAFF
>.|TRBV28|TRBJ2-2|.
TGTGCCAGCGGGGACGCTTTAAGGGAGCTGTTTTTT
CASGDALRELFF
>few|TRBV19|TRBJ1-2|.
TGTGCCAGTAGTCTCCTACCCGCAACAGGGATCTATGGCTACACCTTC
CASSLLPATGIYGYTF
>few|TRBV7-9|TRBJ2-1|.
TGTGCCAGCAGCCACGGGCGGCGGGGTCCGTTTAATGAGCAGTTCTTC
CASSHGRRGPFNEQFF
>.|TRBV12-5|TRBJ2-7|.
TGTGCTAGTGGCACGGGATTCAACGAGCAGTACTTC
CASGTGFNEQYF
>.|TRBV6-1|TRBJ1-2|.
TGTGCCAGCAGTCCCCCGACAGAGTACCCCTATGGCTACACCTTC
CASSPPTEYPYGYTF
>.|TRBV20-1|TRBJ2-3|.
TGCAGTGCTAGAGATTGGCGAAGCGGACACACAGATACGCAGTATTTT
CSARDWRSGHTDTQYF
>few|TRBV28|TRBJ2-1|TRBD2
TGTGCCAGCAGAGAACTAGCGGACCACAATGAGCAGTTCTTC
CASRELADHNEQFF
>.|TRBV12-3/TRBV12-4|TRBJ1-2|TRBD1
TGTGCCAGCAGTACTTTTTTAGGGGGCGGGGATGGCTACACCTTC
CASSTFLGGGDGYTF
>many|TRBV7-2|TRBJ2-5|TRBD1
TGTGCCAGCAGCTTCGACAGGGTTATAGAGACCCAGTACTTC
CASSFDRVIETQYF
>few|TRBV7-6|TRBJ2-3|.
TGTGCCAGCAGCTTACTCGCTCTTCCAGATACGCAGTATTTT
CASSLLALPDTQYF
>many|TRBV7-6|TRBJ2-1|TRBD1
TGTGCCAGCAGCTTAGTTCGGGACAGTTCCTACAATGAGCAGTTCTTC
CASSLVRDSSYNEQFF
>.|TRBV4-1|TRBJ2-7|TRBD1
TGCGCCAGCAGCCTCCGCGGAATGGGACAGGGAGGCGACGAGCAGTACTTC
CASSLRGMGQGGDEQYF
>few|TRBV10-3|TRBJ2-5|TRBD2
TGTGCCATCAGTGATGGACTAGCGGGCCTCCAAGAGACCCAGTACTTC
CAISDGLAGLQETQYF
>few|TRBV6-5|TRBJ2-3|.
TGTGCCAGCAGGGGACCTCCGGGACTCCACCAGTATTTT
CASRGPPGLHQYF
>.|TRBV25-1|TRBJ2-7|.
TGTGCCAGCAGTGACGGCGGAGGGTGGGACGAGCAGTACTTC
CASSDGGGWDEQYF
>.|TRBV5-5|TRBJ2-3|TRBD2
TGTGCCAGCAGCCGAAGTACGGGACTAGCCACAGATACGCAGTATTTT
CASSRSTGLATDTQYF
>many|TRBV7-2|TRBJ1-1|.
TGTGCCAGCAGCTTAGCGCCCGGGGTCGGCACTGAAGCTTTCTTT
CASSLAPGVGTEAFF
>few|TRBV6-5|TRBJ1-4|.
TGTGCCAGCAGCCTGCGACCCCCGAACAGGCAACTCAATGGAAAACTGTTTTTT
CASSLRPPNRQLNGKLFF
>few|TRBV19|TRBJ1-5|TRBD1
TGTGCCAGTAGTTTCAAGGACAGGGGGAGTAATCAGCCCCAGCATTTT
CASSFKDRGSNQPQHF
>few|TRBV7-6|TRBJ2-7|.
TGTGCCAGCAGCGAGGGACACCCCAAGCAGTACTTC
CASSEGHPKQYF
>few|TRBV19|TRBJ1-1|.
TGTGCCAGTAGGGCCTCCGACACTGAAGCTTTCTTT
CASRASDTEAFF
>many|TRBV11-2|TRBJ2-1|.
TGTGCCAGCAGATCCGGGGGCAATGAGCAGTTCTTC
CASRSGGNEQFF
>.|TRBV6-6|TRBJ2-3|TRBD2
TGTGCCAGCATCCAAGCGGGACCCCCAGATACGCAGTATTTT
CASIQAGPPDTQYF
>.|TRBV6-2/TRBV6-3|TRBJ2-2|.
TGTGCCAGCAGTCACTTCCCCGCGGCGAACACCGGGGAGCTGTTTTTT
CASSHFPAANTGELFF
>.|TRBV10-3|TRBJ2-6|.
TGTGCCATCAGGGCGGGTTTCTCTGGGGCCAACGTCCTGACTTTC
CAIRAGFSGANVLTF
>.|TRBV7-9|TRBJ2-7|TRBD2
TGTGCCAGCAGCCGGGAGGACAACTACGAGCAGTACTTC
CASSREDNYEQYF
>.|TRBV19|TRBJ1-5|.
TGTGCCAGTACGGGGGACTTCAATCAGCCCCAGCATTTT
CASTGDFNQPQHF
>few|TRBV12-3/TRBV12-4|TRBJ2-1|TRBD1
TGTGCCAGCAGTTCGCCGGGACAGGGAAATGAGCAGTTCTTC
CASSSPGQGNEQFF
>many|TRBV3-1|TRBJ2-3|.
TGTGCCAGCAGCCAACGGGGGCGTGCAGATACGCAGTATTTT
CASSQRGRADTQYF
>many|TRBV12-3/TRBV12-4|TRBJ1-2|.
TGTGCCAGCAGTTTTGGGCTTGCAACCTCAAACTATGGCTACACCTTC
CASSFGLATSNYGYTF
>.|TRBV19|TRBJ2-7|.
TGTGCCAGTAGTATGGGCAGGCTGACCTACGAGCAGTACTTC
CASSMGRLTYEQYF
>few|TRBV27|TRBJ1-4|TRBD1
TGTGCCAGCAGTTTATTCGGGACAGCGGGCGAAAAACTGTTTTTT
CASSLFGTAGEKLFF
>.|TRBV4-3|TRBJ2-3|TRBD1
TGCGCCAGCGCCCCTAACCCGCAGGGGGTGGATACGCAGTATTTT
CASAPNPQGVDTQYF
>few|TRBV4-3|TRBJ2-6|.
TGCGCCAGCAGCCAAGGCGGGGGCTTAGCTGGGGCCAACGTCCTGACTTTC
CASSQGGGLAGANVLTF
>.|TRBV7-9|TRBJ1-1|.
TGTGCCAGCAGAGGGACACAGAACACTGAAGCTTTCTTT
CASRGTQNTEAFF
>.|TRBV12-3/TRBV12-4|TRBJ2-7|TRBD2
TGTGCCAGCAGTTCCCCGGGACTAGCGGGACTCGAGCAGTACTTC
CASSSPGLAGLEQYF
>.|TRBV4-1|TRBJ2-3|.
TGCGCCAGCAGCCAAGTACAGGGAAGCACAGATACGCAGTATTTT
CASSQVQGSTDTQYF
>.|TRBV6-1|TRBJ1-1|TRBD1
TGTGCCAGCAGTAACAGGGGACCAATTGAAGCTTTCTTT
CASSNRGPIEAFF
>.|TRBV7-9|TRBJ1-1|.
TGTGCCAGCAGCCAGGAGGGACTAGGAAACACTGAAGCTTTCTTT
CASSQEGLGNTEAFF
>.|TRBV7-1|TRBJ2-3|TRBD2
TGTGCCAGCATTCTACGGACTAGCGGGGGGGCAACAGATACGCAGTATTTT
CASILRTSGGATDTQYF
>few|TRBV10-3|TRBJ2-2|.
TGTGCCATCAGTGAGCGGAGAGAGGCAGGGGATAACGGGGAGCTGTTTTTT
CAISERREAGDNGELFF
>.|TRBV4-1|TRBJ2-2|.
TGCGCCAGCAGCCAAGTTGGTTCCGGGGAGCTGTTTTTT
CASSQVGSGELFF
>.|TRBV7-9|TRBJ2-2|.
TGTGCCAGCATCCCCGAGGGGGGCAGGAACACCGGGGAGCTGTTTTTT
CASIPEGGRNTGELFF
>.|TRBV2|TRBJ2-3|.
TGTGCCAGCAGTTCAGGTTTTGGGGACCTTACAGATACGCAGTATTTT
CASSSGFGDLTDTQYF
>few|TRBV7-6|TRBJ1-1|.
TGTGCCAGCAGCTTACAGGGGACGGACACTGAAGCTTTCTTT
CASSLQGTDTEAFF